The 25 T cell receptor beta chains in this list originate from one sample, sequenced in a study of OX40 agonist ivuxolimab in advanced cancers. The library was obtained by the immunoSEQ multiplex PCR assay. The source is immuneACCESS, and TCRdb retained only in-frame sequences with V and J called. Part of the clones is not carried over; for the studies checked, unresolved V genes explain less than half of this, and the remainder is unexplained. Recorded for this sample are more than 30,000 clones; around 90% of them occurred a single time. The ten top clones hold around 9.8% of the sample. Sequencing was performed on CD4+ or CD8+ T cells sorted from blood, taken in a trial of the OX40 agonist ivuxolimab. The receptors were sampled from an adult with an advanced solid tumor such as melanoma, head and neck, liver or kidney cancer.

The chain employs TRBV19 and TRBJ2-5; tentative D call: TRBD2 (6 bases). Trimming cost V 5 bases and J 3 bases, with 16 bases left between them. The CDR3 has 15 amino acids. Germline V gene lookup returns CDR1 LNHDA and CDR2 SQIVND (reference sequence). CDR3 loop: CASSPPGRREETQYF. CDR3 in DNA: TGTGCCAGTAGTCCCCCCGGGCGGAGGGAAGAGACCCAGTACTTC.

The chain links TRBV10-3 to TRBJ1-1; possibly TRBD1 for D (6 bases). V was cut by 6 bases and J by 7 bases, with 21 bases left in between. The V gene's germline CDR1 is ENHRY and CDR2 SYGVKD. The CDR3 runs 15 residues. The DNA for the CDR3 is TGTGCCATCAGACTATCCTACAGGGTCTTGGATGAAGCTTTCTTT. It specifies CAIRLSYRVLDEAFF.

The CDR3 nucleotides read TGTGCCAGCAGCTCGCAGAGTACTAACTATGGCTACACCTTC. Its translation is CASSSQSTNYGYTF. The chain carries TRBV6-5 and TRBJ1-2; no firm D call. CDR1 and CDR2 from the germline V gene are MNHEY and SVGAGI. This CDR3 comprises 14 residues. Trimming stripped 6 bases from V and 0 bases from J, with 11 bases between.

V gene TRBV27 combines with J gene TRBJ2-5, with 10 nucleotides matching TRBD2. The length of the CDR3 is 18 residues. Germline V lookup: CDR1 MNHEY, CDR2 SMNVEV (reference sequence). V lost 6 bases and J lost 2; bases outside the gene matches: 15. The CDR3: CASRPLGLAGAKQETQYF. DNA for the CDR3: TGTGCCAGCAGGCCCCTTGGGCTAGCGGGAGCCAAACAAGAGACCCAGTACTTC.

This clone showed up just once. The V call is TRBV19, the J call TRBJ2-5, with 7 positions matching TRBD2. The V and J ends lost 6 bases and 2 bases, in that order; junction bases with no gene match: 6. The length of the CDR3 is 14 residues. Germline CDR1 reads LNHDA; CDR2 reads SQIVND (reference sequence). DNA of the CDR3: TGTGCCAGTAGCGGGAGGACGGGGCAAGAGACCCAGTACTTC. Amino acid sequence: CASSGRTGQETQYF.

The chain recombines TRBV7-9 with TRBJ2-1, with D tentatively TRBD2 (5 bases). Germline V gene sequence: CDR1 SEHNR, CDR2 FQNEAQ (reference sequence). V lost 8 bases to trimming and J lost 3 bases, with 17 bases between them. There are 15 residues in the CDR3. CDR3 bases: TGTGCCAGCTCGACTTTTAGCGCCGACTACAATGAGCAGTTCTTC. It encodes CASSTFSADYNEQFF.

This clone was observed a single time. The chain employs TRBV19 and TRBJ2-1; the match to TRBD1 covers 8 bases. Germline trimming cut 6 bases from V and 7 bases from J; bases unmatched to any gene: 8. Germline V gives CDR1 LNHDA, CDR2 SQIVND (reference sequence). The CDR3 covers 14 residues. The DNA of the CDR3 is TGTGCCAGTAGCTTCTGGGACAGGTCGAATGAGCAGTTCTTC. It codes for CASSFWDRSNEQFF.

The CDR3 nucleotides read TGTGCCATCAGTGATGGTCAGGGGGCCCAAGAGACCCAGTACTTC. It specifies CAISDGQGAQETQYF. The J gene is TRBJ2-5, the V gene TRBV10-3, with TRBD1 matching 8 bases. Looked up from germline, CDR1 is ENHRY and CDR2 is SYGVKD. J gave up 1 base and V 3 bases, and 4 bases lay outside the gene matches. The CDR3 is made up of 15 amino acids.

The rearrangement links TRBV30 to TRBJ2-7, with D unclear. The V end was cut by 2 bases, the J end by 4 bases, with 12 bases between. Looked up from germline, CDR1 is GTSNPN and CDR2 is SVGIG (reference sequence). CDR3 length: 13 residues. The CDR3: CAWSMKGSYEQYF. CDR3 nucleotides: TGTGCCTGGAGTATGAAGGGAAGTTACGAGCAGTACTTC.

As regards this clone: In the same sample, other DNA sequences code for this CDR3. This chain links TRBV5-1 with TRBJ2-7; D possibly corresponds to TRBD2 (6 bases). The CDR3 contains 15 residues. Per germline, CDR1 SGHRS and CDR2 YFSETQ. The V end was cut by 4 bases, the J end by 2 bases, with 16 bases between. CDR3 DNA: TGCGCCAGCAGCCTACGCGGGGACGGCACCTACGAGCAGTACTTC. It is translated as CASSLRGDGTYEQYF.

The CDR3 nucleotides read TGTGCCAGCAGCTTAGTAGGGGGCAATCAGCCCCAGCATTTT. Translation: CASSLVGGNQPQHF. The chain is built from TRBV7-2 and TRBJ1-5; D might be TRBD1 (5 bases). Looked up from germline, CDR1 is SGHTA and CDR2 is FQGNSA. Trimming removed 1 base from V and 2 bases from J, with 6 bases in between. The length of the CDR3 is 14 residues.

This chain joins TRBV7-3 and TRBJ2-2; a possible D gene is TRBD1 (5 bases). The CDR3 is made up of 14 amino acids. Germline V gene sequence: CDR1 SGHTA, CDR2 FQGTGA. V lost 1 base and J 5 bases, leaving 8 bases between the germline ends. Here the CDR3 DNA reads TGTGCCAGCAGCTTAAAGGGGAATACCGGGGAGCTGTTTTTT. Translating gives CASSLKGNTGELFF.

This chain joins TRBV18 and TRBJ1-1; 7 nucleotides align to TRBD1. After removal of 1 base from V and 4 bases from J, the junction contained 3 bases not matched to a gene. The CDR3 extends over 14 amino acids. The germline gives CDR1 KGHSH, CDR2 LQKENI. This CDR3 reads CASSPRQGFTEAFF. In nucleotides, the CDR3 is TGTGCCAGCTCACCACGACAGGGTTTCACTGAAGCTTTCTTT.

V is TRBV14 and J is TRBJ2-1; the D gene is possibly TRBD2 (5 bases). The CDR3 runs 14 residues. V was pared by 0 bases and J by 4 bases, with 7 bases between. In germline, CDR1 is SGHDN, CDR2 FVKESK. The CDR3 spells CASSQEAVYNEQFF. The CDR3 DNA reads TGTGCCAGCAGCCAAGAAGCGGTTTACAATGAGCAGTTCTTC.

The gene calls are TRBV27 and TRBJ2-5, with 11 bases fitting TRBD2. The J segment lost 4 bases and the V segment lost 6 bases, leaving 7 bases of the junction unmatched. Germline V gene sequence: CDR1 MNHEY, CDR2 SMNVEV (reference sequence). The CDR3 is 15 residues long. The CDR3 spells CASSFALAGAETQYF. The CDR3, as DNA: TGTGCCAGCAGCTTCGCACTAGCGGGAGCAGAGACCCAGTACTTC.

The chain's CDR3 is CASSYRPETEAFF. DNA of the CDR3: TGTGCCAGCAGTTACCGCCCGGAGACTGAAGCTTTCTTT. This chain connects TRBV6-5 to TRBJ1-1; D remains unclear. The CDR3 covers 13 residues. Germline CDR1 is MNHEY and CDR2 is SVGAGI. The germline V and J ends were trimmed by 2 bases and 5 bases, with 9 bases remaining between them.

The chain links TRBV5-1 to TRBJ1-5; D is possibly TRBD1 (6 bases). With 0 bases removed from V and 7 bases from J, the gap between germline ends came to 14 bases. CDR3 length: 15 residues. Germline loops: CDR1 SGHRS, CDR2 YFSETQ. The CDR3 spells CASSLGLAGEQPQHF. The CDR3 nucleotides read TGCGCCAGCAGCTTGGGTTTGGCAGGGGAACAGCCCCAGCATTTT.

This chain uses TRBV28 with TRBJ2-2; D is unclear. The CDR3 totals 12 residues. With 6 bases removed from V and 6 bases from J, the gap between germline ends came to 8 bases. CDR1 and CDR2 from the germline V gene are MDHEN and SYDVKM. DNA of the CDR3: TGTGCCAGCAGCCTCCGTCCCGGGGAGCTGTTTTTT. It codes for CASSLRPGELFF.

V usage is TRBV9 and J usage is TRBJ2-7; D uncertain. CDR1 and CDR2 (germline): SGDLS, YYNGEE. This CDR3 has 16 amino acids. Deletions cut 0 bases from V and 2 bases from J, with 15 bases between. CDR3 residues: CASSVGDTHPPYEQYF. The CDR3 region has the DNA TGTGCCAGCAGCGTAGGCGATACCCACCCACCCTACGAGCAGTACTTC.

This chain uses TRBV4-3 with TRBJ2-1; TRBD1 agrees at 9 bases. The V segment lost 4 bases and the J segment 5 bases; nucleotides outside the gene matches: 18. Germline V lookup: CDR1 LGHNA, CDR2 YSLEER. This CDR3 region has 19 residues. The CDR3 nucleotides are TGCGCCAGCAGCCGACGACAGGGGGGCCAGGAGGGCCGGGACAATGAGCAGTTCTTC. This sequence encodes CASSRRQGGQEGRDNEQFF.

This sequence joins TRBV5-4 and TRBJ1-4; D may be TRBD1 (5 bases). Per germline, CDR1 SGHNT and CDR2 YYREEE (reference sequence). V lost 3 bases and J lost 3, with 9 bases in between. The CDR3 length is 14 residues. The CDR3 DNA reads TGTGCCAGCAGCTCGGGACTCTCTAATGAAAAACTGTTTTTT. Residues: CASSSGLSNEKLFF.

The genes are TRBV28 and TRBJ2-5, with D perhaps TRBD1 (6 bases). Germline CDR1 is MDHEN and CDR2 is SYDVKM. V dropped 5 bases and J dropped 2 bases, with 15 bases sitting between them. This CDR3 is 15 amino acids long. CDR3 in DNA: TGTGCCAGCAGTCTTACACGGGACACTCAAGAGACCCAGTACTTC. Residues: CASSLTRDTQETQYF.

This chain connects TRBV5-1 to TRBJ2-7; no clear D gene. CDR3 size: 15 residues. Trimming left V 1 base short and J 3 bases short, with 14 bases between. In germline, CDR1 is SGHRS, CDR2 YFSETQ. The chain's CDR3 is CASSLNPAKSYEQYF. In DNA, the CDR3 is TGCGCCAGCAGCTTGAACCCTGCCAAGAGCTACGAGCAGTACTTC.

The CDR3 region is CASSLGLAGGVSYEQYF. The CDR3 nucleotides are TGTGCCAGCAGCTTAGGGCTAGCGGGAGGTGTCTCCTACGAGCAGTACTTC. The rearrangement uses TRBV7-9 and TRBJ2-7, with 11 bases that match TRBD2. The CDR3 is 17 amino acids. V trimming: 1 base; J trimming: 0 bases; junction bases outside the gene matches: 5. Germline CDR1 and CDR2: SEHNR and FQNEAQ (reference sequence).

The J gene is TRBJ1-3, the V gene TRBV4-1; TRBD1 might be the D (5 bases). The V end was cut by 0 bases, the J end by 0 bases, with 12 bases between. The germline gives CDR1 MGHRA, CDR2 YSYEKL. This CDR3 region has 17 residues. The DNA for the CDR3 is TGCGCCAGCAGCCAAGATCGAGGGGTCGACTCTGGAAACACCATATATTTT. This codes for CASSQDRGVDSGNTIYF.